Each of the 30 T cell receptor beta chains below was sequenced from the same sample in a study of shared clonotypes between healthy human individuals. Clones were sequenced by immunoSEQ multiplex PCR, and TCRdb holds only the in-frame ones, with some missing. The data show approximately 2.5 million clones, over 85% seen once. The sample comprised naive CD4+ T cells sorted from blood. Described subset: CD45RA+ positively selected. The source of these receptors is a man between 18 and 29 years old in good health.

The rearrangement links TRBV28 to TRBJ2-7; perhaps TRBD2 as D (5 bases). This CDR3 has 11 amino acids. The V and J ends lost 10 bases and 4 bases respectively, with 11 bases between them. CDR1 MDHEN and CDR2 SYDVKM come from the germline V gene. CDR3 nucleotide sequence: TGTGCCATTAATGAGGGTTACGAGCAGTACTTC. This codes for CAINEGYEQYF.

The chain carries TRBV19 and TRBJ1-1; TRBD1 matches at 7 bases. Germline trimming cut 6 bases from V and 1 base from J; bases unmatched to any gene: 5. Per the germline V gene, CDR1 is LNHDA and CDR2 is SQIVND (reference sequence). This CDR3 has 14 residues. CDR3 coding DNA: TGTGCCAGTAGACAGGGGTCCGGGAACACTGAAGCTTTCTTT. Residues: CASRQGSGNTEAFF.

Only one count was recorded for this clone. Other DNA sequences of this sample code for an identical CDR3. The gene calls are TRBV19 and TRBJ2-3; D is possibly TRBD2 (6 bases). Germline CDR1 and CDR2: LNHDA and SQIVND (reference sequence). CDR3 length equals 13 residues. Trimming removed 6 bases at V and 1 base at J, with 8 bases between. CDR3 sequence: CASREGGTDTQYF. In DNA form, the CDR3 reads TGTGCCAGTAGGGAGGGCGGCACAGATACGCAGTATTTT.

The chain has TRBV7-9 and TRBJ1-4; tentatively, D is TRBD1 (6 bases). Germline CDR1 SEHNR, CDR2 FQNEAQ (reference sequence). Trimming pared 6 bases from V and 8 bases from J, leaving 13 bases between. The CDR3 length is 13 residues. The chain's CDR3 is CASSTGLGEKLFF. For the CDR3, the DNA is TGTGCCAGCAGTACAGGGCTTGGGGAAAAACTGTTTTTT.

The chain has TRBV4-1 and TRBJ2-3; the match to TRBD2 covers 7 bases. Germline-derived CDR1 and CDR2 are MGHRA and YSYEKL. The V segment lost 0 bases and the J segment 8 bases; nucleotides outside the gene matches: 20. This CDR3 has 19 amino acids. CDR3 sequence reads: CASSQDIFPGTKIRGTQYF. CDR3 coding DNA: TGCGCCAGCAGCCAAGATATTTTTCCCGGGACTAAGATCCGAGGTACGCAGTATTTT.

The V and J genes are TRBV19 and TRBJ1-2, with D unresolved. Trimming took 5 bases from V and 1 from J, leaving 20 bases between them. Germline CDR1 reads LNHDA; CDR2 reads SQIVND (reference sequence). This CDR3 has 17 amino acids. CDR3 protein: CASSPEVSQSFNYGYTF. The CDR3 coding sequence is TGTGCCAGTAGTCCGGAGGTCTCCCAATCCTTTAACTATGGCTACACCTTC.

This chain joins TRBV5-1 and TRBJ1-1; the D is unclear. Germline loops: CDR1 SGHRS, CDR2 YFSETQ. This CDR3 comprises 15 residues. V lost 3 bases and J lost 0, with 12 bases in between. CDR3 loop: CASSSLGLLNTEAFF. CDR3 nucleotide sequence: TGCGCCAGCAGCTCACTCGGGTTATTGAACACTGAAGCTTTCTTT.

V and J are TRBV5-1 and TRBJ2-2, with TRBD1 identical over 7 bases. Germline assignment: CDR1 SGHRS and CDR2 YFSETQ. This CDR3 is built from 17 residues. The J segment lost 4 bases and the V segment lost 0 bases, leaving 9 bases of the junction unmatched. CDR3 region: CASSLGPTGTSTGELFF. The DNA for the CDR3 is TGCGCCAGCAGCTTGGGGCCGACAGGGACGAGCACCGGGGAGCTGTTTTTT.

The chain recombines TRBV7-9 with TRBJ2-3, with TRBD1 matching 8 bases. J gave up 2 bases and V 5 bases, and 6 bases lay outside the gene matches. CDR1 is SEHNR, CDR2 FQNEAQ, per germline (reference sequence). CDR3 size: 15 residues. The chain's CDR3 is CASSQTGANTDTQYF. CDR3 DNA sequence: TGTGCCAGCAGCCAGACAGGGGCCAACACAGATACGCAGTATTTT.

The chain recombines TRBV7-2 with TRBJ2-7; 10 bases are shared with TRBD2. Trimming took 0 bases from V and 2 from J; bases not matched to a gene: 4. The CDR3 totals 16 residues. In germline, CDR1 is SGHTA, CDR2 FQGNSA. The CDR3 sequence: CASSLAASGSPYEQYF. The DNA of the CDR3 is TGTGCCAGCAGCTTAGCGGCTAGCGGGAGCCCCTACGAGCAGTACTTC.

The chain couples TRBV29-1 to TRBJ2-5; D may be TRBD1 or TRBD2 (5 bases each). The J call may be incorrect, as the DNA end agrees better with TRBJ2-7. Germline CDR1 and CDR2: SQVTM and ANQGSEA. This CDR3 comprises 14 residues. CDR3 sequence: CSVTKGTGSYEQYF. The CDR3 nucleotides are TGCAGCGTCACAAAGGGGACCGGCTCCTACGAGCAGTACTTC.

The gene calls are TRBV6-1 and TRBJ1-6, with D possibly matching TRBD1 (5 bases). Germline V gene lookup returns CDR1 MNHNS and CDR2 SASEGT. V lost 3 bases, J lost 9 bases, and 6 bases lay in between. The CDR3 is 12 amino acids. The CDR3: CASSDQGSPLHF. CDR3 DNA sequence: TGTGCCAGCAGTGACCAGGGTTCACCCCTCCACTTT.

CDR3 sequence: CASSRGRGNQPQHF. CDR3 nucleotides: TGTGCCAGCAGTAGGGGGCGGGGGAATCAGCCCCAGCATTTT. The gene calls are TRBV6-5 and TRBJ1-5; 7 bases align to TRBD1. The CDR3 covers 14 residues. After removal of 5 bases from V and 4 bases from J, the junction contained 5 bases not matched to a gene. Germline V lookup: CDR1 MNHEY, CDR2 SVGAGI.

The chain uses TRBV9 and TRBJ2-5; D call uncertain. Germline V gene data show CDR1 as SGDLS and CDR2 as YYNGEE. CDR3 size: 14 residues. Deletions cut 1 base from V and 1 base from J, with 8 bases between. The CDR3: CASSVTGSQETQYF. In DNA form, the CDR3 reads TGTGCCAGCAGCGTAACGGGCTCCCAAGAGACCCAGTACTTC.

This chain joins TRBV10-3 and TRBJ2-5; D ambiguous. Trimming took off 6 bases at V and 2 bases at J, with 7 bases between the two ends. Looked up from germline, CDR1 is ENHRY and CDR2 is SYGVKD. The length of the CDR3 is 12 residues. The CDR3 sequence: CAIRATQETQYF. CDR3 nucleotide sequence: TGTGCCATCAGGGCCACACAAGAGACCCAGTACTTC.

Points on this clone: This same CDR3 is encoded by further DNA sequences in the sample. The chain employs TRBV20-1 and TRBJ2-7; weak D call: TRBD2 (5 bases). Germline lookup yields CDR1 DFQATT and CDR2 SNEGSKA (reference sequence). Between the trimmed V and J ends, which lost 1 base and 4 bases, there was a span of 5 bases. There are 11 residues in the CDR3. This chain's CDR3 is CSARAGYEQYF. The CDR3 nucleotides read TGCAGTGCTAGAGCGGGATACGAGCAGTACTTC.

The DNA for the CDR3 is TGTGCCAGCTCACCACCGACAGGGAGCGAGCAGTACTTC. This gives the protein CASSPPTGSEQYF. V gene TRBV18 combines with J gene TRBJ2-5; 7 bases are shared with TRBD1. The J call could be wrong; TRBJ2-7 is a better fit for the DNA end. This CDR3 has 13 residues. Germline assignment: CDR1 KGHSH and CDR2 LQKENI.

In this sample, this clone turned up once. CDR3 DNA sequence: TGCGCCAGCAGTGAGATGGCAGGGAATTCACCCCTCCACTTT. As protein: CASSEMAGNSPLHF. The chain links TRBV10-2 to TRBJ1-6, with D possibly matching TRBD1 (5 bases). Germline lookup yields CDR1 WSHSY and CDR2 SAAADI. Trimming took off 2 bases at V and 7 bases at J, with 9 bases between the two ends. The CDR3 is made up of 14 amino acids.

The V call is TRBV10-1, the J call TRBJ1-5, with a weak D call TRBD1 (5 bases). Germline loops: CDR1 WNHNN, CDR2 SYGVQD (reference sequence). V lost 8 bases, J lost 2 bases, and 16 bases lay in between. The CDR3 is made up of 15 amino acids. CDR3 nucleotides: TGCGCCAGCCCCCGGGCAGGGTTTGGCAATCAGCCCCAGCATTTT. Protein sequence: CASPRAGFGNQPQHF.

The chain is built from TRBV5-1 and TRBJ2-5, with 8 bases fitting TRBD1. Germline V lookup: CDR1 SGHRS, CDR2 YFSETQ. J gave up 4 bases and V 4 bases, and 9 bases lay outside the gene matches. The CDR3 sequence is 15 residues long. As DNA, the CDR3 is TGCGCCAGCAGCACTTCAGGGGGCATGGGAGAGACCCAGTACTTC. Its translation: CASSTSGGMGETQYF.

This clone was detected a few times. This chain connects TRBV30 to TRBJ1-5; D not resolved. The CDR3 is 14 amino acids. Trimming took off 5 bases at V and 2 bases at J, with 13 bases between the two ends. The germline gives CDR1 GTSNPN, CDR2 SVGIG (reference sequence). CDR3 in DNA: TGTGCCTGGTCCTTAGGTAGTGGCAATCAGCCCCAGCATTTT. Translation: CAWSLGSGNQPQHF.

The chain joins TRBV7-9 to TRBJ1-1; D uncertain. CDR3 size: 14 residues. Germline V gene lookup returns CDR1 SEHNR and CDR2 FQNEAQ (reference sequence). Trimming cost V 5 bases and J 1 base, with 11 bases left between them. The CDR3 nucleotides read TGTGCCAGCAGCCGGAGGTTAGAGAACACTGAAGCTTTCTTT. This encodes CASSRRLENTEAFF.

The V and J genes are TRBV6-6 and TRBJ1-1; D gene uncertain. Germline lookup yields CDR1 MNHNY and CDR2 SVGAGI (reference sequence). The V end was cut by 2 bases, the J end by 1 base, with 14 bases between. The length of the CDR3 is 16 residues. CDR3 loop: CASSYHPTDPNTEAFF. CDR3 DNA sequence: TGTGCCAGCAGTTACCATCCAACAGACCCGAACACTGAAGCTTTCTTT.

The rearrangement links TRBV6-5 to TRBJ1-3; D is possibly TRBD1 (5 bases). CDR1 is MNHEY, CDR2 SVGAGI, per germline. Between the trimmed V and J ends, which lost 1 base and 0 bases, there was a span of 10 bases. This CDR3 is 16 amino acids long. In nucleotides, the CDR3 is TGTGCCAGCAGTTACTATCAGGGAAACTCTGGAAACACCATATATTTT. Its protein product is CASSYYQGNSGNTIYF.

The CDR3 region is CASSLDRWDEKLFF. DNA of the CDR3: TGTGCCAGCAGCTTAGACCGGTGGGATGAAAAACTGTTTTTT. The chain has TRBV7-2 and TRBJ1-4, with D hard to call. V lost 1 base and J 6 bases, leaving 9 bases between the germline ends. CDR1 and CDR2 from the germline V gene are SGHTA and FQGNSA. The CDR3 contains 14 residues.

The chain carries TRBV7-3 and TRBJ2-2; no reliable D call. Germline V lookup: CDR1 SGHTA, CDR2 FQGTGA. Trimming shortened V by 5 bases and J by 2 bases, and 9 bases separated the two germline ends. This CDR3 spans 14 amino acids. The CDR3 loop is CASSPWRNTGELFF. The CDR3 nucleotides read TGTGCCAGCAGCCCCTGGCGTAACACCGGGGAGCTGTTTTTT.

V gene TRBV4-1 combines with J gene TRBJ2-3; D is perhaps TRBD1 (6 bases). CDR3 size: 18 residues. V gave up 1 base and J gave up 0 bases, with 17 bases separating them. Germline V gene sequence: CDR1 MGHRA, CDR2 YSYEKL. CDR3 in amino acids: CASSQAGLGGYSTDTQYF. CDR3 nucleotide sequence: TGCGCCAGCAGCCAAGCGGGGTTAGGGGGTTATAGCACAGATACGCAGTATTTT.

The chain has TRBV12-5 and TRBJ2-2, with D perhaps TRBD2 (5 bases). CDR1 is LGHNT, CDR2 FRNRAP, per germline. The V end was cut by 2 bases, the J end by 4 bases, with 11 bases between. The CDR3 length is 15 residues. The CDR3 region is CASGLPTSVTGELFF. DNA of the CDR3: TGTGCTAGTGGTTTGCCCACTAGTGTCACCGGGGAGCTGTTTTTT. Drawing the rest from reference TRBV12-5 and TRBJ2-2, the complete variable domain is DARVTQTPRHKVTEMGQEVTMRCQPILGHNTVFWYRQTMMQGLELLAYFRNRAPLDDSGMPKDRFSAEMPDATLATLKIQPSEPRDSAVYFCASGLPTSVTGELFFGEGSRLTVL.

This chain uses TRBV19 with TRBJ1-3; D is uncertain. The CDR3 loop spans 14 amino acids. Deletions cut 7 bases from V and 2 bases from J, with 12 bases between. Germline V gene sequence: CDR1 LNHDA, CDR2 SQIVND (reference sequence). Here the CDR3 DNA reads TGTGCCAGTACGCCCAGCAAGGCTGGAAACACCATATATTTT. The encoded protein is CASTPSKAGNTIYF.

This chain uses TRBV7-9 with TRBJ2-7; D is ambiguous. V shed 5 bases and J shed 1 base, with 18 bases lying between them. Germline V lookup: CDR1 SEHNR, CDR2 FQNEAQ (reference sequence). The length of the CDR3 is 16 residues. CDR3 in DNA: TGTGCCAGCAGCCCCATAAAGCAGATAACTTCCTACGAGCAGTACTTC. Translated, it gives CASSPIKQITSYEQYF.